The present T cell receptor beta chain was sequenced within a study of OX40 agonist ivuxolimab in advanced cancers. Study summary: The study treated patients with ivuxolimab, an agonistic anti-OX40 (CD134) antibody. Checkpoint inhibitors had been given previously to approximately 40% of patients. Study findings and constraints: Clonal expansion was seen in CD4+ and CD8+ blood T cells by week 6 at 0.1 to 3.0 mg/kg.

This clone was seen a handful of times. Its target is not known. This specimen includes other DNA sequences encoding the same CDR3. TCRdb's table, derived via immunoSEQ multiplex PCR, lists solely in-frame clones and lacks some. The table has 50,000 or so clones, about 85% seen once. Germline V CDR1 and CDR2: SGDLS, YYNGEE. This CDR3 region has 14 residues. Trimming took 0 bases from V and 2 from J, leaving 7 bases between them. This chain links TRBV9 with TRBJ2-3; D not resolved. The clonotype originates from an adult with an advanced solid tumor such as melanoma, head and neck, liver or kidney cancer. The source was CD4+ or CD8+ T cells sorted from blood, collected in a trial of the OX40 agonist ivuxolimab. In DNA, the CDR3 is TGTGCCAGCAGCGTAGCTGGTTCCACAGATACGCAGTATTTT. It yields the protein CASSVAGSTDTQYF.